The text below deals with one T cell receptor beta chain. Its antigen remains unidentified. No base quality information exists; no much larger clone differs at one position. The library relied on RT-PCR. TCRdb lists the instrument as Illumina HiSeq 2500. TCRdb trimmed public reads at Q25 via fastp, called clones via MiXCR and kept in-frame beta chains. Under each unique CDR3 protein, matching rows form one entry showing the most common genes and DNA. The sample contains around 580,000 distinct CDR3 sequences, 14% of them found a single time. The ten largest clones represent 11% of the sample. This sample stems from a study of response to subunit inactivated influenza vaccine listed by TCRdb under 2018. Context from the whole study: To follow how T cells responded to a trivalent subunit inactivated influenza vaccine, the researchers relied on deep quantitative profiling of the T cell receptor repertoire.

The investigation overall reported the following: The authors suggested that each seasonal influenza vaccination may recruit only a limited number of new T cells.

CDR3 length: 13 amino acids, cysteine to phenylalanine. The retained sequence is limited to the CDR3, 39 bases, with the frame set at the first base. In the germline V gene, CDR1 corresponds to SQVTM and CDR2 to ANQGSEA. V loses 7 bases at its end and J loses 4 bases; junction bases beyond the gene matches: 7. Specimen: PBMCs from blood, collected less than 13 days after vaccination. The receptor chain draws on TRBV29-1 and TRBJ2-7, and 10 bases in between align with TRBD1. This TCR was recovered from a man aged 50 or older who received an inactivated influenza vaccine. Donor details come from another sample of the same person, matched by shared clones. The CDR3 reads CSAGDRGFYEQYF. The nucleotides are TGCAGCGCCGGGGACAGGGGTTTTTACGAGCAGTACTTC.